These 17 T cell receptor beta chains were all obtained from the same sample, sequenced in a study of PD-L1 blockade in urothelial cancer. Profiling relied on immunoSEQ multiplex PCR, and the TCRdb table lists in-frame clones only, not all of them. The repertoire holds more than 70,000 clones, with about 89% as singletons. The sequenced sample was PBMCs, obtained around atezolizumab (anti-PD-L1) treatment. The receptor set was obtained from a man aged 55 to 70 with urothelial cancer.

CDR3 DNA sequence: TGTGCCAGCAGCTTAGTCCCAGACTCTTACGAGCAGTACTTC. Translated, it gives CASSLVPDSYEQYF. The J gene is TRBJ2-7, the V gene TRBV7-9; the D is unclear. Between the trimmed V and J ends, which lost 1 base and 4 bases, there was a span of 11 bases. CDR1 SEHNR and CDR2 FQNEAQ come from the germline V gene (reference sequence). The CDR3 has 14 amino acids.

The rearrangement uses TRBV7-2 and TRBJ2-5; a weak D match, TRBD1 (6 bases). CDR3 length: 13 residues. The ends were cut back, 5 bases at V and 5 bases at J, with 12 bases in the middle. CDR1 is SGHTA, CDR2 FQGNSA, per germline. The CDR3 region has the DNA TGTGCCAGCAGCCGTACCAGGGGCGAGACCCAGTACTTC. It encodes CASSRTRGETQYF. The full variable domain, with the rest looked up from reference TRBV7-2 and TRBJ2-5, is GAGVSQSPSNKVTEKGKDVELRCDPISGHTALYWYRQSLGQGLEFLIYFQGNSAPDKSGLPSDRFSAERTGGSVSTLTIQRTQQEDSAVYLCASSRTRGETQYFGPGTRLLVL.

J is TRBJ1-1 and V is TRBV6-1; 9 bases map to TRBD1. Germline V gene sequence: CDR1 MNHNS, CDR2 SASEGT. This CDR3 is built from 18 residues. After removal of 1 base from V and 1 base from J, the junction contained 10 bases not matched to a gene. CDR3 residues: CASSEVWGQGSRNTEAFF. The CDR3 DNA follows: TGTGCCAGCAGTGAAGTTTGGGGACAGGGTAGTCGGAACACTGAAGCTTTCTTT.

The rearrangement uses TRBV6-5 and TRBJ1-5, with TRBD1 as a possible D gene (6 bases). Germline V lookup: CDR1 MNHEY, CDR2 SVGAGI. V was cut by 6 bases and J by 0 bases, with 12 bases left in between. The CDR3 contains 15 residues. This CDR3 reads CASSPGGASNQPQHF. CDR3 DNA sequence: TGTGCCAGCAGCCCCGGGGGGGCTAGCAATCAGCCCCAGCATTTT.

This chain links TRBV6-5 with TRBJ2-7; D ambiguous. This CDR3 spans 13 amino acids. Germline V gene lookup returns CDR1 MNHEY and CDR2 SVGAGI. Trimming took off 0 bases at V and 3 bases at J, with 6 bases between the two ends. CDR3 amino acids: CASSYSGNYEQYF. The CDR3 coding sequence is TGTGCCAGCAGTTACTCGGGCAACTACGAGCAGTACTTC.

This chain uses TRBV9 with TRBJ2-1; TRBD2 matches 16 bases. Germline lookup yields CDR1 SGDLS and CDR2 YYNGEE. This CDR3 has 18 residues. V trimming: 2 bases; J trimming: 7 bases; junction bases outside the gene matches: 9. The CDR3 DNA follows: TGTGCCAGCAGCGTCGGGACTAGCGGGGGGGCTCGGGGGAATGAGCAGTTCTTC. It encodes CASSVGTSGGARGNEQFF.

The rearrangement uses TRBV11-2 and TRBJ2-1; 9 positions match TRBD2. The V gene end was trimmed by 6 bases and the J gene end by 0 bases; junction bases not matched to a gene: 6. Germline-derived CDR1 and CDR2 are SGHAT and FQNNGV. The CDR3 is made up of 16 amino acids. CDR3 nucleotide sequence: TGTGCCAGCAGGCATCTAGCGGGGAGCTCCTACAATGAGCAGTTCTTC. Translation gives CASRHLAGSSYNEQFF. Based on the CDR3 plus reference TRBV11-2 and TRBJ2-1, the full variable domain is EAGVAQSPRYKIIEKRQSVAFWCNPISGHATLYWYQQILGQGPKLLIQFQNNGVVDDSQLPKDRFSAERLKGVDSTLKIQPAKLEDSAVYLCASRHLAGSSYNEQFFGPGTRLTVL.

The chain couples TRBV5-1 to TRBJ2-5; 9 bases align to TRBD2. The V and J ends lost 4 bases and 4 bases, in that order; junction bases with no gene match: 8. The germline V gene encodes CDR1 SGHRS and CDR2 YFSETQ. CDR3 length equals 15 residues. CDR3 protein: CASSRASGEGETQYF. The CDR3 DNA reads as TGCGCCAGCAGCCGGGCTAGCGGGGAAGGAGAGACCCAGTACTTC.

The CDR3 loop reads CASSLAGGTGNTGELFF. The CDR3 DNA follows: TGTGCCAGCAGCTTAGCAGGGGGGACAGGGAACACCGGGGAGCTGTTTTTT. The chain is built from TRBV7-9 and TRBJ2-2; 8 bases are a match to TRBD1. This CDR3 comprises 17 residues. V dropped 0 bases and J dropped 1; count of bases not matched to a gene: 4. From germline, CDR1 is SEHNR and CDR2 FQNEAQ (reference sequence).

The genes are TRBV7-2 and TRBJ2-5, with TRBD2 as a possible D gene (7 bases). V was shortened by 4 bases and J by 2 bases, with 11 bases between the two germline ends. Per the germline V gene, CDR1 is SGHTA and CDR2 is FQGNSA. CDR3 length equals 14 residues. The CDR3: CASSSGGLQETQYF. CDR3 in DNA: TGTGCCAGCAGCTCGGGGGGCCTTCAAGAGACCCAGTACTTC.

This chain joins TRBV7-2 and TRBJ1-1; TRBD1 is a possible D gene (5 bases). Germline values: CDR1 SGHTA, CDR2 FQGNSA. Trimming removed 5 bases from V and 11 bases from J, with 24 bases in between. The CDR3 spans 15 residues. The CDR3 spells CASSLTEARAGEAFF. CDR3 in DNA: TGTGCCAGCAGCCTAACAGAAGCCCGGGCGGGGGAGGCTTTCTTT.

This clone was seen only once. This chain joins TRBV9 and TRBJ1-1; 8 nucleotides align to TRBD1. Germline V CDR1 and CDR2: SGDLS, YYNGEE. J gave up 4 bases and V 0 bases, and 8 bases lay outside the gene matches. The CDR3 length is 16 residues. The CDR3, as DNA: TGTGCCAGCAGCGTAGCGTCAGGGGGCTTGGCCACTGAAGCTTTCTTT. It is translated as CASSVASGGLATEAFF.

The chain joins TRBV7-8 to TRBJ2-1; TRBD2 matches 11 bases. This CDR3 has 17 amino acids. Germline V gene data show CDR1 as SGHVS and CDR2 as FQNEAQ. Unmatched junction bases numbered 8, after V lost 3 bases and J lost 4 bases. The CDR3 nucleotides are TGTGCCAGCAGCTTCATAGCGGGGGGGCTCTCATACAATGAGCAGTTCTTC. Its translation is CASSFIAGGLSYNEQFF.

The chain has TRBV4-2 and TRBJ2-2; TRBD2 aligns across 13 bases. Germline values: CDR1 LGHNA, CDR2 YNFKEQ. The CDR3 sequence is 19 residues long. With V trimmed by 4 bases and J by 0 bases, 8 bases remained unmatched. The DNA of the CDR3 is TGTGCCAGCAGCCGAGAGGGACTAGCGGGGAACGCGAACACCGGGGAGCTGTTTTTT. Protein product: CASSREGLAGNANTGELFF.

The chain has TRBV19 and TRBJ2-7; the match to TRBD1 covers 9 bases. Germline CDR1 reads LNHDA; CDR2 reads SQIVND (reference sequence). This CDR3 is built from 13 residues. V was clipped by 4 bases and J by 3 bases; unmatched bases: 1. CDR3 bases: TGTGCCAGTAGTAAGGACAGGGGCTACGAGCAGTACTTC. As protein: CASSKDRGYEQYF.

The V call is TRBV5-1, the J call TRBJ2-3, with 7 bases identical to TRBD2. The CDR3 extends over 17 amino acids. CDR1 and CDR2 from the germline V gene are SGHRS and YFSETQ. V was clipped by 3 bases and J by 1 base; unmatched bases: 11. The CDR3 DNA is TGCGCCAGCAGCTGGGGGGGGACTCAATCCCGCACAGATACGCAGTATTTT. Residues: CASSWGGTQSRTDTQYF. Together with reference TRBV5-1 and TRBJ2-3, the CDR3 gives the full variable domain: KAGVTQTPRYLIKTRGQQVTLSCSPISGHRSVSWYQQTPGQGLQFLFEYFSETQRNKGNFPGRFSGRQFSNSRSEMNVSTLELGDSALYLCASSWGGTQSRTDTQYFGPGTRLTVL.

The CDR3 DNA sequence: TGCGCCAGAAGGAAACAGGGAATATTACTCAACGAGCAGTACTTC. Translation gives CARRKQGILLNEQYF. This rearrangement joins TRBV4-1 to TRBJ2-7; D is perhaps TRBD1 (6 bases). Germline CDR1 reads MGHRA; CDR2 reads YSYEKL. This CDR3 is built from 15 residues. The V gene lost 9 bases and the J gene lost 5 bases, with 23 bases spanning the gap.